This passage covers 27 T cell receptor beta chains from one sample sequenced in a study of blood T cell repertoires in COVID-19 (dated by TCRdb to 2018 to 2020). The library was produced with the immunoSEQ multiplex PCR assay. What TCRdb holds here is the immuneACCESS table cut down to in-frame rearrangements. Part of the clones is not present; checked against another copy, under half of the missing clones reflect an unresolved V gene, and the others are unexplained. In all, the sample holds 90,000 to 120,000 clones, and 65% to 80% of those were seen once. The ten largest clones add up to 1.5% to 2% of the sample. The sample consisted of peripheral blood. The receptors stem from a woman aged 40 to 49 with acute or convalescent COVID-19.

This clone was picked up a small number of times. The chain uses TRBV10-3 and TRBJ2-2; D may be TRBD1 (5 bases). The germline gives CDR1 ENHRY, CDR2 SYGVKD. This CDR3 has 16 residues. V lost 3 bases and J 0 bases, leaving 11 bases between the germline ends. CDR3 region: CAISELKGTNTGELFF. The CDR3 DNA reads as TGTGCCATCAGTGAATTGAAGGGGACGAACACCGGGGAGCTGTTTTTT.

The V gene is TRBV4-3, the J gene TRBJ1-1, with D possibly matching TRBD1 (6 bases). The ends were cut back, 0 bases at V and 8 bases at J, with 10 bases in the middle. Germline V gene data show CDR1 as LGHNA and CDR2 as YSLEER. The CDR3 runs 13 residues. CDR3 DNA: TGCGCCAGCAGCCAAGATAGAGGGGGAGAAGCTTTCTTT. Translated, it gives CASSQDRGGEAFF.

The gene calls are TRBV6-2 or TRBV6-3 and TRBJ2-5, with TRBD2 matching over 13 bases. CDR3 size: 16 residues. V lost 6 bases, J lost 9 bases, and 13 bases stayed unmatched. Germline V gene lookup returns CDR1 MNHEY and CDR2 SVGEGT. This CDR3 is CASSIGLAGARISQYF. The CDR3 nucleotides are TGTGCCAGCAGCATCGGACTAGCGGGGGCCAGAATTTCCCAGTACTTC.

The chain carries TRBV4-1 and TRBJ2-4, with TRBD2 as a possible D gene (5 bases). There are 15 residues in the CDR3. Trimming shortened V by 0 bases and J by 7 bases, and 13 bases separated the two germline ends. Germline V CDR1 and CDR2: MGHRA, YSYEKL. The DNA for the CDR3 is TGCGCCAGCAGCCAAGACGGAGGTATTTACAACATTCAGTACTTC. Translation: CASSQDGGIYNIQYF.

The sample holds a few counts of this clone. The rearrangement joins TRBV21-1 to TRBJ1-2; no DNA check was done on the table's D call, TRBD1. TRBV21-1 is classified as a pseudogene. This CDR3 region has 13 residues. The CDR3 is CASTGTGIYGYTF. In DNA form, the CDR3 reads TGTGCCAGCACCGGGACAGGGATCTATGGCTACACCTTC.

The chain's CDR3 is CASSGGQVDGTDTQYF. The CDR3 DNA reads as TGCGCCAGCAGCGGGGGACAGGTGGACGGCACAGATACGCAGTATTTT. The genes are TRBV5-1 and TRBJ2-3; TRBD1 aligns across 8 bases. V trimming: 4 bases; J trimming: 1 base; junction bases outside the gene matches: 8. The CDR3 length is 16 residues. Germline lookup yields CDR1 SGHRS and CDR2 YFSETQ.

This rearrangement joins TRBV28 to TRBJ2-3; 10 bases map to TRBD1. CDR1 is MDHEN, CDR2 SYDVKM, per germline. V lost 7 bases and J lost 6; bases outside the gene matches: 13. The CDR3 is made up of 16 amino acids. This CDR3 reads CASTTQTGGAGDTQYF. The DNA for the CDR3 is TGTGCCAGCACCACTCAGACAGGGGGCGCGGGGGATACGCAGTATTTT. Combining the CDR3 with reference TRBV28 and TRBJ2-3 gives the whole variable domain DVKVTQSSRYLVKRTGEKVFLECVQDMDHENMFWYRQDPGLGLRLIYFSYDVKMKEKGDIPEGYSVSREKKERFSLILESASTNQTSMYLCASTTQTGGAGDTQYFGPGTRLTVL.

The chain combines TRBV19 with TRBJ1-2; possible D gene TRBD1, 5 bases. The germline V gene has CDR1 LNHDA and CDR2 SQIVND (reference sequence). V lost 7 bases, J lost 0 bases, and 21 bases lay in between. This CDR3 has 17 residues. CDR3 sequence: CASTPGWGTRANYGYTF. CDR3 bases: TGTGCCAGTACCCCAGGGTGGGGCACCCGAGCTAACTATGGCTACACCTTC.

The chain joins TRBV12-5 to TRBJ2-5; 9 nucleotides align to TRBD1. The junction had 9 bases not matched to a gene; V was cut back by 9 bases and J by 7 bases. In germline, CDR1 is LGHNT, CDR2 FRNRAP. This CDR3 is 13 amino acids long. The CDR3 spells CASESGTGLTQYF. The CDR3 DNA reads as TGTGCTAGCGAATCCGGGACAGGGTTGACCCAGTACTTC.

The genes are TRBV6-5 and TRBJ2-2; D is possibly TRBD1 (6 bases). Germline values: CDR1 MNHEY, CDR2 SVGAGI. This CDR3 spans 15 amino acids. Trimming removed 4 bases at V and 5 bases at J, with 14 bases between. Written as DNA, the CDR3 is TGTGCCAGCAGTTCAGAGGGGGTGTGGACCGGGGAGCTGTTTTTT. Its protein is CASSSEGVWTGELFF.

The genes are TRBV5-1 and TRBJ1-2; 9 bases align to TRBD1. This CDR3 is built from 15 residues. The V gene end was trimmed by 3 bases and the J gene end by 5 bases; junction bases not matched to a gene: 8. Germline CDR1 is SGHRS and CDR2 is YFSETQ. The CDR3: CASSSEGTGKYGYTF. For the CDR3, the DNA is TGCGCCAGCAGCTCGGAGGGGACAGGGAAGTATGGCTACACCTTC.

The chain links TRBV10-3 to TRBJ2-1; the match to TRBD2 covers 8 bases. Looked up from germline, CDR1 is ENHRY and CDR2 is SYGVKD. This CDR3 is 15 amino acids long. Unmatched junction bases numbered 3, after V lost 2 bases and J lost 3 bases. This chain's CDR3 is CAISEDGTSYNEQFF. The CDR3 region has the DNA TGTGCCATCAGTGAGGACGGGACTAGCTACAATGAGCAGTTCTTC.

The genes are TRBV5-8 and TRBJ1-1, with D perhaps matching TRBD1 (5 bases). V was pared by 7 bases and J by 5 bases, with 9 bases between. Germline-derived CDR1 and CDR2 are SGHTS and YDEGEE. The CDR3 sequence is 11 residues long. This chain's CDR3 is CASPGGTEAFF. In nucleotides, the CDR3 is TGTGCCAGCCCCGGGGGGACTGAAGCTTTCTTT.

This clone came up once. The chain couples TRBV28 to TRBJ2-5; D call uncertain. The CDR3 runs to 11 residues. The V end was cut by 3 bases, the J end by 4 bases, with 3 bases between. Germline V lookup: CDR1 MDHEN, CDR2 SYDVKM. The CDR3 DNA sequence: TGTGCCAGCAGTTTCAGAGAGACCCAGTACTTC. It specifies CASSFRETQYF.

Only one count was recorded for this clone. The chain uses TRBV20-1 and TRBJ1-5, with D possibly TRBD1 on 5 matching bases. Trimming took off 3 bases at V and 4 bases at J, with 13 bases between the two ends. The CDR3 runs to 14 residues. Germline loops: CDR1 DFQATT, CDR2 SNEGSKA (reference sequence). The CDR3 here is CSASVGGVNQPQHF. In DNA, the CDR3 is TGCAGTGCTAGTGTGGGGGGGGTAAATCAGCCCCAGCATTTT.

J is TRBJ2-7 and V is TRBV7-2, with 9 bases lining up with TRBD2. J was trimmed by 2 bases and V by 3 bases; bases with no gene match: 5. Germline CDR1 is SGHTA and CDR2 is FQGNSA. The CDR3 runs to 15 residues. CDR3 sequence (DNA): TGTGCCAGCAGCTTTAGCGGGGGAGTCGCCTACGAGCAGTACTTC. This gives the protein CASSFSGGVAYEQYF. Drawing the rest from reference TRBV7-2 and TRBJ2-7, the complete variable domain is GAGVSQSPSNKVTEKGKDVELRCDPISGHTALYWYRQSLGQGLEFLIYFQGNSAPDKSGLPSDRFSAERTGGSVSTLTIQRTQQEDSAVYLCASSFSGGVAYEQYFGPGTRLTVT.

The J gene is TRBJ2-5, the V gene TRBV10-3; 7 nucleotides match TRBD1. The CDR3 extends over 14 amino acids. V trimming: 6 bases; J trimming: 4 bases; junction bases outside the gene matches: 8. Germline assignment: CDR1 ENHRY and CDR2 SYGVKD. CDR3 loop: CAISHDRDGETQYF. The CDR3 nucleotides are TGTGCCATCAGCCACGACAGGGACGGAGAGACCCAGTACTTC.

This chain uses TRBV7-9 with TRBJ1-5; a weak D match, TRBD1 (5 bases). The CDR3 runs to 17 residues. Germline CDR1 is SEHNR and CDR2 is FQNEAQ (reference sequence). The V and J ends lost 2 bases and 2 bases respectively, with 16 bases between them. DNA of the CDR3: TGTGCCAGCAGCTTATGGTACGGGGGAGAAGGCAATCAGCCCCAGCATTTT. Translated: CASSLWYGGEGNQPQHF.

The V gene is TRBV28, the J gene TRBJ2-2, with TRBD2 matching over 12 bases. This CDR3 has 17 residues. Per the germline V gene, CDR1 is MDHEN and CDR2 is SYDVKM. With 5 bases clipped from V and 0 bases from J, the junction kept 4 bases outside the gene matches. In nucleotides, the CDR3 is TGTGCCAGCAGTGTGACTAGCGGGGGTGCGAACACCGGGGAGCTGTTTTTT. This sequence encodes CASSVTSGGANTGELFF. The full variable domain, its missing parts supplied by reference TRBV28 and TRBJ2-2, is DVKVTQSSRYLVKRTGEKVFLECVQDMDHENMFWYRQDPGLGLRLIYFSYDVKMKEKGDIPEGYSVSREKKERFSLILESASTNQTSMYLCASSVTSGGANTGELFFGEGSRLTVL.

The chain carries TRBV4-3 and TRBJ2-2; weak D call: TRBD1 (5 bases). There are 15 residues in the CDR3. V was shortened by 3 bases and J by 5 bases, with 13 bases between the two germline ends. The germline V gene has CDR1 LGHNA and CDR2 YSLEER. The DNA for the CDR3 is TGCGCCAGCAGCCAGGGGAAAGGGGAAACCGGGGAGCTGTTTTTT. It encodes CASSQGKGETGELFF.

The chain has TRBV2 and TRBJ2-3; TRBD1 might be the D (6 bases). The CDR3 runs to 14 residues. Deletions cut 7 bases from V and 3 bases from J, with 14 bases between. Looked up from germline, CDR1 is SNHLY and CDR2 is FYNNEI. CDR3 sequence reads: CASTGTYTTDTQYF. In nucleotides, the CDR3 is TGTGCCAGCACCGGGACATACACAACAGATACGCAGTATTTT.

This clone has just a few counts. The J gene is TRBJ2-7, the V gene TRBV6-5; TRBD1 agrees at 9 bases. The V segment lost 0 bases and the J segment 2 bases; nucleotides outside the gene matches: 2. The CDR3 is made up of 15 amino acids. Germline-derived CDR1 and CDR2 are MNHEY and SVGAGI. CDR3 protein: CASSYSGTGPYEQYF. CDR3 in DNA: TGTGCCAGCAGTTACTCCGGGACAGGGCCCTACGAGCAGTACTTC.

The chain employs TRBV29-1 and TRBJ2-2, with D tentatively TRBD1 (5 bases). Trimming stripped 0 bases from V and 4 bases from J, with 15 bases between. Germline V gene sequence: CDR1 SQVTM, CDR2 ANQGSEA. This CDR3 contains 16 residues. The CDR3 sequence: CSVEDRGAGITGELFF. For the CDR3, the DNA is TGCAGCGTTGAAGATAGGGGTGCAGGGATCACCGGGGAGCTGTTTTTT.

J is TRBJ2-3 and V is TRBV7-2; 10 nucleotides line up with TRBD2. The CDR3 contains 16 residues. V was pared by 5 bases and J by 5 bases, with 10 bases of the junction left unmatched. Germline values: CDR1 SGHTA, CDR2 FQGNSA. In DNA, the CDR3 is TGTGCCAGCAGCCGGTGGACTAGCGGAATGGGAGATACGCAGTATTTT. This gives the protein CASSRWTSGMGDTQYF. Complete variable domain (other parts from reference TRBV7-2 and TRBJ2-3): GAGVSQSPSNKVTEKGKDVELRCDPISGHTALYWYRQSLGQGLEFLIYFQGNSAPDKSGLPSDRFSAERTGGSVSTLTIQRTQQEDSAVYLCASSRWTSGMGDTQYFGPGTRLTVL.

CDR3 protein: CASSSGSGTPNTGELFF. The CDR3 DNA is TGTGCCAGCAGCTCAGGTTCCGGGACACCAAACACCGGGGAGCTGTTTTTT. This chain uses TRBV11-2 with TRBJ2-2; possibly TRBD1 for D (6 bases). V lost 4 bases and J 2 bases, leaving 17 bases between the germline ends. Germline-derived CDR1 and CDR2 are SGHAT and FQNNGV. The CDR3 spans 17 residues.

This chain uses TRBV4-1 with TRBJ2-5; 12 positions match TRBD1. This CDR3 comprises 16 residues. Germline CDR1 is MGHRA and CDR2 is YSYEKL. V gave up 3 bases and J gave up 5 bases; unmatched junction bases: 7. CDR3 region: CASSQPGTGGRETQYF. The CDR3 coding sequence is TGCGCCAGCAGCCAGCCCGGGACAGGGGGCCGGGAGACCCAGTACTTC.

This clone has just a few counts. The rearrangement joins TRBV5-1 to TRBJ1-1; a weak D match, TRBD1 (5 bases). The germline CDR1 and CDR2 sequences are SGHRS and YFSETQ. This CDR3 has 14 amino acids. V dropped 3 bases and J dropped 7 bases, with 16 bases sitting between them. The CDR3 loop is CASSYGPTGFEAFF. Here the CDR3 DNA reads TGCGCCAGCAGCTACGGCCCCACAGGATTTGAAGCTTTCTTT.